The rows below give T cell receptor beta chains drawn from one sample of a study of spatial heterogeneity in lung cancer. In TCRdb, the 5' RACE reads were re-called with MiXCR into one record per CDR3 protein. The sample holds around 2,000 distinct CDR3 sequences, 15% seen once. The input for sequencing was lung tumor tissue, taken at surgery. The source of these receptors is a male donor with early-stage non-small cell lung cancer. CDR3s include the opening cysteine and the closing phenylalanine or tryptophan. The D gene is left open where the match is weak. Some rows mark clone size as missing; the rest say once, few, many or name a class of expanded clone.

d_gene: -
abundance: -
v_gene: TRBV11-2
j_gene: TRBJ2-4
CDR3aa: CASSPVRSTNIQYF
CDR3nt: TGTGCCAGCAGCCCTGTGCGGAGTACAAACATTCAGTACTTC

d_gene: -
abundance: medium-sized
v_gene: TRBV7-9
j_gene: TRBJ2-3
CDR3aa: CASGLGGTDTQYF
CDR3nt: TGTGCCAGCGGTCTGGGGGGCACAGATACGCAGTATTTT

d_gene: -
abundance: many
v_gene: TRBV7-2
j_gene: TRBJ1-1
CDR3aa: CASSLVGGRNTEAFF
CDR3nt: TGTGCCAGCAGCTTAGTTGGGGGACGAAACACTGAAGCTTTCTTT

d_gene: -
abundance: -
v_gene: TRBV13
j_gene: TRBJ2-2
CDR3aa: CASSLTRVAGELFF
CDR3nt: TGTGCCAGCAGCCTGACCAGGGTGGCCGGGGAGCTGTTTTTT

d_gene: TRBD1
abundance: medium-sized
v_gene: TRBV27
j_gene: TRBJ2-7
CDR3aa: CASSLSGTGAYEQYF
CDR3nt: TGTGCCAGCAGTTTATCTGGGACAGGGGCCTACGAGCAGTACTTC

d_gene: TRBD2
abundance: medium-sized
v_gene: TRBV18
j_gene: TRBJ2-2
CDR3aa: CASSPLSGGSPELFF
CDR3nt: TGTGCCAGCTCACCACTCTCGGGAGGCTCCCCGGAGCTGTTTTTT

d_gene: TRBD2
abundance: many
v_gene: TRBV7-9
j_gene: TRBJ2-1
CDR3aa: CASSIIPGLAGGLEQFF
CDR3nt: TGTGCCAGCAGCATAATTCCGGGACTAGCGGGGGGGCTTGAGCAGTTCTTC

d_gene: TRBD1
abundance: few
v_gene: TRBV7-8
j_gene: TRBJ1-1
CDR3aa: CASSLVGTGVGSTEAFF
CDR3nt: TGTGCCAGCAGCTTAGTAGGGACAGGGGTGGGTAGCACTGAAGCTTTCTTT

d_gene: TRBD2
abundance: -
v_gene: TRBV27
j_gene: TRBJ2-3
CDR3aa: CASSLGASGRVLTDTQYF
CDR3nt: TGTGCCAGCAGTTTGGGGGCTAGCGGGAGGGTACTCACAGATACGCAGTATTTT

d_gene: TRBD1
abundance: many
v_gene: TRBV11-2
j_gene: TRBJ2-7
CDR3aa: CASSVPGQGYHEQYF
CDR3nt: TGTGCCAGCAGCGTGCCGGGACAGGGGTATCACGAGCAGTACTTC

d_gene: TRBD2
abundance: few
v_gene: TRBV7-2
j_gene: TRBJ2-1
CDR3aa: CASSLGLASYNEQFF
CDR3nt: TGTGCCAGCAGCTTAGGACTAGCTTCCTACAATGAGCAGTTCTTC

d_gene: TRBD1
abundance: many
v_gene: TRBV12-3/TRBV12-4
j_gene: TRBJ1-5
CDR3aa: CASSLSTTGVSNQPQHF
CDR3nt: TGTGCCAGCAGTTTGAGTACGACAGGGGTTAGCAATCAGCCCCAGCATTTT

d_gene: -
abundance: medium-sized
v_gene: TRBV9
j_gene: TRBJ2-7
CDR3aa: CASSADTLREQYF
CDR3nt: TGTGCCAGCAGCGCCGACACCCTGAGGGAGCAGTACTTC

d_gene: -
abundance: many
v_gene: TRBV5-1
j_gene: TRBJ2-3
CDR3aa: CASSSPHQGGPDTQYF
CDR3nt: TGCGCCAGCAGCTCTCCCCACCAGGGGGGTCCAGATACGCAGTATTTT

d_gene: TRBD1
abundance: medium-sized
v_gene: TRBV5-6
j_gene: TRBJ1-1
CDR3aa: CASSLGGQGSPEAFF
CDR3nt: TGTGCCAGCAGCTTAGGGGGACAGGGAAGCCCAGAAGCTTTCTTT

d_gene: TRBD1
abundance: medium-sized
v_gene: TRBV10-3
j_gene: TRBJ1-1
CDR3aa: CAIRTGKGNTEAFF
CDR3nt: TGTGCCATCAGGACAGGGAAAGGGAACACTGAAGCTTTCTTT

d_gene: -
abundance: medium-sized
v_gene: TRBV9
j_gene: TRBJ2-2
CDR3aa: CASSGQLASGELFF
CDR3nt: TGTGCCAGCAGCGGACAACTAGCCAGCGGGGAGCTGTTTTTT

d_gene: -
abundance: -
v_gene: TRBV29-1
j_gene: TRBJ2-1
CDR3aa: CSVMDQDASSYNEQFF
CDR3nt: TGCAGCGTTATGGACCAGGACGCCAGCTCCTACAATGAGCAGTTCTTC

d_gene: TRBD2
abundance: few
v_gene: TRBV19
j_gene: TRBJ2-1
CDR3aa: CASTVRVGLAGDLRYNEQFF
CDR3nt: TGTGCCAGTACTGTACGAGTGGGGCTAGCGGGAGACCTCCGGTACAATGAGCAGTTCTTC

d_gene: -
abundance: many
v_gene: TRBV6-5
j_gene: TRBJ1-1
CDR3aa: CASSSQTEGTEAFF
CDR3nt: TGTGCCAGCAGTTCCCAGACAGAGGGCACTGAAGCTTTCTTT

d_gene: -
abundance: few
v_gene: TRBV12-3/TRBV12-4
j_gene: TRBJ2-3
CDR3aa: CASSFEVRQGADTQYF
CDR3nt: TGTGCCAGCAGTTTCGAAGTGCGGCAGGGCGCAGATACGCAGTATTTT

d_gene: TRBD1
abundance: medium-sized
v_gene: TRBV28
j_gene: TRBJ2-7
CDR3aa: CASSYTGTVYEQYF
CDR3nt: TGTGCCAGCAGTTACACCGGGACAGTCTACGAGCAGTACTTC

d_gene: TRBD2
abundance: many
v_gene: TRBV7-2
j_gene: TRBJ2-3
CDR3aa: CASSSLGGGGSTDTQYF
CDR3nt: TGTGCCAGCAGCTCCCTGGGCGGGGGAGGAAGCACAGATACGCAGTATTTT

d_gene: -
abundance: medium-sized
v_gene: TRBV7-2
j_gene: TRBJ1-5
CDR3aa: CASSGRRDQPQHF
CDR3nt: TGTGCCAGCAGCGGAAGGAGGGACCAGCCCCAGCATTTT

d_gene: -
abundance: medium-sized
v_gene: TRBV12-3/TRBV12-4
j_gene: TRBJ2-4
CDR3aa: CASSPTGFAKNIQYF
CDR3nt: TGTGCCAGCAGCCCGACAGGATTCGCCAAAAACATTCAGTACTTC

d_gene: TRBD2
abundance: medium-sized
v_gene: TRBV14
j_gene: TRBJ2-1
CDR3aa: CASSRDTSGGEQFF
CDR3nt: TGTGCCAGCAGCCGCGACACTAGCGGTGGTGAGCAGTTCTTC

d_gene: -
abundance: many
v_gene: TRBV4-2
j_gene: TRBJ2-2
CDR3aa: CASSQGQDTGELFF
CDR3nt: TGTGCCAGCAGCCAAGGGCAGGACACCGGGGAGCTGTTTTTT

d_gene: TRBD1
abundance: medium-sized
v_gene: TRBV19
j_gene: TRBJ1-2
CDR3aa: CASSMAGTEYGYTF
CDR3nt: TGTGCCAGTAGTATGGCAGGGACAGAATATGGCTACACCTTC

d_gene: TRBD2
abundance: -
v_gene: TRBV6-6
j_gene: TRBJ2-5
CDR3aa: CASHTSSGRSQETQYF
CDR3nt: TGTGCCAGCCACACTAGCAGCGGGAGAAGCCAAGAGACCCAGTACTTC

d_gene: -
abundance: medium-sized
v_gene: TRBV9
j_gene: TRBJ2-1
CDR3aa: CASSVAVTTHNEQFF
CDR3nt: TGTGCCAGCAGCGTCGCAGTGACTACTCACAATGAGCAGTTCTTC

d_gene: -
abundance: -
v_gene: TRBV6-2/TRBV6-3
j_gene: TRBJ1-2
CDR3aa: CASSYFRVGGYTF
CDR3nt: TGTGCCAGCAGTTACTTCAGGGTCGGCGGCTACACCTTC

d_gene: TRBD2
abundance: medium-sized
v_gene: TRBV20-1
j_gene: TRBJ2-1
CDR3aa: CSARSRTSGGYNEQFF
CDR3nt: TGCAGTGCTAGGAGTCGGACTAGCGGGGGATACAATGAGCAGTTCTTC

d_gene: -
abundance: many
v_gene: TRBV27
j_gene: TRBJ2-7
CDR3aa: CASSLSIQASYEQYF
CDR3nt: TGTGCCAGCAGTTTGTCCATACAGGCCTCCTACGAGCAGTACTTC

d_gene: TRBD1
abundance: large
v_gene: TRBV5-4
j_gene: TRBJ1-1
CDR3aa: CASSPRRQGLNTEAFF
CDR3nt: TGTGCCAGCAGCCCACGGAGACAGGGACTGAACACTGAAGCTTTCTTT

d_gene: -
abundance: medium-sized
v_gene: TRBV6-5
j_gene: TRBJ1-6
CDR3aa: CASRFSRNNSPLHF
CDR3nt: TGTGCCAGCAGATTCAGCAGGAATAATTCACCCCTCCACTTT

d_gene: TRBD2
abundance: medium-sized
v_gene: TRBV28
j_gene: TRBJ2-3
CDR3aa: CASSNAQGFRGGSDTQYF
CDR3nt: TGTGCCAGCAGTAACGCCCAGGGTTTTCGGGGGGGGTCAGATACGCAGTATTTT

d_gene: -
abundance: -
v_gene: TRBV2
j_gene: TRBJ1-4
CDR3aa: CASSGLLGGVNEKLFF
CDR3nt: TGTGCCAGCAGTGGTCTCTTAGGTGGCGTCAATGAAAAACTGTTTTTT

d_gene: -
abundance: medium-sized
v_gene: TRBV12-3/TRBV12-4
j_gene: TRBJ2-2
CDR3aa: CASRAPTGELFF
CDR3nt: TGTGCCAGCAGGGCGCCGACCGGGGAGCTGTTTTTT

d_gene: -
abundance: medium-sized
v_gene: TRBV20-1
j_gene: TRBJ1-5
CDR3aa: CSARDSGGVALVQPQHF
CDR3nt: TGCAGTGCTAGAGATTCGGGGGGGGTGGCACTTGTTCAGCCCCAGCATTTT

d_gene: -
abundance: medium-sized
v_gene: TRBV18
j_gene: TRBJ2-1
CDR3aa: CASSPSSAAKMNEQFF
CDR3nt: TGTGCCAGCTCACCGTCCTCGGCAGCGAAAATGAATGAGCAGTTCTTC

d_gene: -
abundance: medium-sized
v_gene: TRBV7-2
j_gene: TRBJ2-1
CDR3aa: CASSLGNNEQFF
CDR3nt: TGTGCCAGCAGCTTAGGCAACAATGAGCAGTTCTTC

d_gene: TRBD2
abundance: many
v_gene: TRBV5-1
j_gene: TRBJ2-2
CDR3aa: CASSSLAGIGELFF
CDR3nt: TGCGCCAGCAGCTCGCTAGCGGGAATCGGGGAGCTGTTTTTT

d_gene: TRBD2
abundance: medium-sized
v_gene: TRBV14
j_gene: TRBJ2-3
CDR3aa: CASSHRQRERTDTQYF
CDR3nt: TGTGCCAGCAGCCACCGACAGCGGGAGCGCACAGATACGCAGTATTTT

d_gene: TRBD2
abundance: medium-sized
v_gene: TRBV11-2
j_gene: TRBJ2-5
CDR3aa: CASRPRTSGRIIETQYF
CDR3nt: TGTGCCAGCAGGCCTAGGACTAGCGGGAGAATAATAGAGACCCAGTACTTC

d_gene: TRBD1
abundance: -
v_gene: TRBV6-1
j_gene: TRBJ1-5
CDR3aa: CASSVRDRLRDSNQPQHF
CDR3nt: TGTGCCAGCAGTGTCCGGGACAGGCTTAGGGATAGCAATCAGCCCCAGCATTTT

d_gene: -
abundance: -
v_gene: TRBV20-1
j_gene: TRBJ2-5
CDR3aa: CSARDPLLSGTQYF
CDR3nt: TGCAGTGCTAGAGATCCCCTTCTATCAGGGACCCAGTACTTC

d_gene: -
abundance: medium-sized
v_gene: TRBV5-1
j_gene: TRBJ1-6
CDR3aa: CASSLGERNSPLHF
CDR3nt: TGCGCCAGCAGCTTGGGAGAAAGGAATTCACCCCTCCACTTT

d_gene: TRBD1
abundance: many
v_gene: TRBV15
j_gene: TRBJ1-5
CDR3aa: CATSIDRGYQPQHF
CDR3nt: TGTGCCACCAGCATTGACAGGGGGTATCAGCCCCAGCATTTT

d_gene: TRBD2
abundance: -
v_gene: TRBV28
j_gene: TRBJ2-7
CDR3aa: CASSLTPSGRTEQYF
CDR3nt: TGTGCCAGCAGCCTTACCCCTAGCGGGAGGACCGAGCAGTACTTC

d_gene: TRBD2
abundance: medium-sized
v_gene: TRBV2
j_gene: TRBJ2-7
CDR3aa: CASRAWDYQYEQYF
CDR3nt: TGTGCCAGCAGAGCCTGGGACTACCAATACGAGCAGTACTTC